The clone carrying this T cell receptor (beta chain) occurred a few times. No antigen is known for it. The authors' processing: The median was approximately 89,000 TCRs per sample, ranging roughly 23,224 to 750,000. Each CDR3 protein gets one entry after TCRdb re-called the RACE reads with MiXCR. What appears here as the V and J calls and clone size reflects TCRdb's work, not the paper's. The sample includes some 94,000 distinct CDR3 sequences, roughly 12% of them seen just once. This sample was included in a study of human T cells and chemical hapten exposure. Study context: Patches that contained 0.01% DPC were applied to the upper back and read at 6 days. Study-wide results and limits: No shift was seen in TCRs above 1 in 1000 frequency with DPC sensitization.

Germline V lookup: CDR1 SGHNT, CDR2 YENEEA. The length of the CDR3 is 15 residues. Trimming cost V 1 base and J 6 bases; bases outside gene matches: 5. The time point denotes: patch test 1, 2 weeks after DPC sensitization. Noted treatment: therapeutic diphenylcyclopropenone sensitization with weekly scalp DPC. The rearrangement uses TRBV11-3 and TRBJ2-2; the match to TRBD2 covers 7 bases. The material sequenced was whole blood, taken in connection with sensitization to the hapten diphenylcyclopropenone (DPC). This TCR was sampled from a middle-aged woman with alopecia areata. Some clones in this sample may be carry-over from other donors' samples. CDR3 amino acids: CASSLGAGAAGELFF. Here the CDR3 DNA reads TGTGCCAGCAGCTTAGGGGCGGGAGCGGCCGGGGAGCTGTTTTTT.